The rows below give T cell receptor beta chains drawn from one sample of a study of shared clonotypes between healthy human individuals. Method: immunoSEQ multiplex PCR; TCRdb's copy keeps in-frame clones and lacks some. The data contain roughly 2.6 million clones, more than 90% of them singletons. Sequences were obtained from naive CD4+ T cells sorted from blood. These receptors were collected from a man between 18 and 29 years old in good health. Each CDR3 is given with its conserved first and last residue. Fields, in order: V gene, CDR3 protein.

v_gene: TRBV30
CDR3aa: CAWSLQGNSPLHF

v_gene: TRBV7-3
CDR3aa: CASSSQGGIYEQYF

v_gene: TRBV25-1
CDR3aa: CASSGLAEDTQYF

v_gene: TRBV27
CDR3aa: CASSSAGWDGGQYF

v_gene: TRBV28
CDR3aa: CASRINTEAFF

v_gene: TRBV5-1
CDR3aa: CASSFWGDNSMEGSGNTIYF

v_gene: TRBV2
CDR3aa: CASRGTGGYTF

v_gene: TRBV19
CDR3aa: CASSIKTGGNQPQHF

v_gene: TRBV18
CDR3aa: CASSDRQHYEQYF

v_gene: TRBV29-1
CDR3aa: CSAGGGTGELFF

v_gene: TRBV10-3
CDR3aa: CAIKVAGDQETQYF

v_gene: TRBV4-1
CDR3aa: CASSQVGQEQFF

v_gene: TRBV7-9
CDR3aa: CASSLVVGQGARYEQYF

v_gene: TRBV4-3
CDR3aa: CASSQEPGGNYGYTF

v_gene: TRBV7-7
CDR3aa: CASSLGTSGTDTQYF

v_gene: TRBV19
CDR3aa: CASSPGRGPYEQYF

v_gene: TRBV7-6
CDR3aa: CASSPLGGNSPLHF

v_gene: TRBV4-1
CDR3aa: CASSQRSAGNEQPQHF

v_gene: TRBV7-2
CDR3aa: CASSLEWGINQPQHF

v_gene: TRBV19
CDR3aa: CASSQLDRRSNEKLFF

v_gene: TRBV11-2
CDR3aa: CASSLRWTGIYTDTQYF

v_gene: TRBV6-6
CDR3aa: CASRRTNEKLFF

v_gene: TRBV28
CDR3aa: CASSLGTPLEQYF

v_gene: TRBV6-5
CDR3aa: CASSPNGGGGQPQHF

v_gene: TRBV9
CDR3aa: CASSIGGAGTDTQYF

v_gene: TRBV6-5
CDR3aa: CASSRPGLSSYEQYF

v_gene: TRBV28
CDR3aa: CASSPLKGAQETQYF

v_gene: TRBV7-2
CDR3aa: CASSLVGAAGANVLTF

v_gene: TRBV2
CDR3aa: CASSETGVRYGYTF

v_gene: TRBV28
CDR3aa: CATGGQGLYEQYF

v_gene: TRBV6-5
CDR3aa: CASSYSNRGGTYGYTF

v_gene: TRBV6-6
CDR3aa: CASSYRQGTNEKLFF

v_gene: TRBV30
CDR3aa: CAWSVKQRDIQYF

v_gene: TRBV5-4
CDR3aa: CASSLGGPISGNTIYF

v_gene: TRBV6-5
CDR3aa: CASSGERDQPQHF

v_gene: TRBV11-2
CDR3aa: CASSRRDRAYTEAFF

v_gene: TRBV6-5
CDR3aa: CASSYSRQGRTEAFF

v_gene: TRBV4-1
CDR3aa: CASSFGPPETQYF

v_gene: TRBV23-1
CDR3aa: CASSQHGASYNEQFF

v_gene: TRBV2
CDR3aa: CASSGTSGRQNNEQFF

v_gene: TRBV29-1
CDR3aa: CSVDAGISYGYTF

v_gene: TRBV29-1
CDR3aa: CSVTGTADEKLFF

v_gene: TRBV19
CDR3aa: CASSNLAPETQYF

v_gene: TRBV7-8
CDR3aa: CASSLMDRGQETQYF

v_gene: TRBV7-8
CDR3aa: CASSPPGGRGSYEQYF

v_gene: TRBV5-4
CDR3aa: CASSLAGDLYEQYF

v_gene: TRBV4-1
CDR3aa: CASSQDPGLAGFEQYF

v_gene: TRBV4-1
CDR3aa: CASSAQTGSSYNEQFF

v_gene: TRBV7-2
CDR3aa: CASSLGLTGGRNGYTF